The 2 T cell receptor beta chains listed next were all sequenced from one sample in a study of technical replicates of blood from a handful of donors. Method: immunoSEQ multiplex PCR; TCRdb's copy keeps in-frame clones and lacks some. Of 75,000 to 95,000 clones in the sample, almost 97% were seen once. Input material: T cells isolated from PBMCs. The source is a human donor in good health.

The chain links TRBV7-6 to TRBJ2-1; the match to TRBD2 covers 13 bases. The germline V gene has CDR1 SGHVS and CDR2 FNYEAQ. After removal of 1 base from V and 9 bases from J, the junction contained 0 bases not matched to a gene. This CDR3 comprises 14 residues. CDR3 in amino acids: CASSLGLAGGEQFF. CDR3 DNA: TGTGCCAGCAGCTTAGGACTAGCGGGAGGTGAGCAGTTCTTC.

The chain joins TRBV18 to TRBJ1-4, with D tentatively TRBD1 (6 bases). Trimming left V 3 bases short and J 5 bases short, with 7 bases between. This CDR3 has 13 residues. CDR1 is KGHSH and CDR2 is LQKENI in the germline V gene. The CDR3 DNA reads TGTGCCAGCTCACCTCAGGGGAATGAAAAACTGTTTTTT. As protein: CASSPQGNEKLFF.